Below are 13 T cell receptor beta chains sequenced from a single sample in a study of Siglec-9 on CD8 T cells in melanoma. Only in-frame clones appear in the TCRdb table, and some are missing; sequencing was by immunoSEQ multiplex PCR. The profile shows about 36,000 clones, about 80% of them singletons. Sequencing was carried out using Siglec-9- CD8+ T cells sorted from blood. These receptors were obtained from a human donor in good health.

The rearrangement links TRBV14 to TRBJ2-7, with D perhaps TRBD1 (6 bases). Looked up from germline, CDR1 is SGHDN and CDR2 is FVKESK. V lost 4 bases to trimming and J lost 5 bases, with 24 bases between them. This CDR3 comprises 17 residues. CDR3 amino acids: CASSLLHRMGALDEQYF. The DNA of the CDR3 is TGTGCCAGCAGCCTCCTACACAGGATGGGGGCTCTCGACGAGCAGTACTTC. Filled out from reference TRBV14 and TRBJ2-7, the complete variable domain reads EAGVTQFPSHSVIEKGQTVTLRCDPISGHDNLYWYRRVMGKEIKFLLHFVKESKQDESGMPNNRFLAERTGGTYSTLKVQPAELEDSGVYFCASSLLHRMGALDEQYFGPGTRLTVT.

The sample holds one count of this clone. The genes are TRBV15 and TRBJ1-4, with a possible D match to TRBD1 (6 bases). Per the germline V gene, CDR1 is LNHNV and CDR2 is YYDKDF (reference sequence). The length of the CDR3 is 15 residues. V was cut by 3 bases and J by 4 bases, with 12 bases left in between. CDR3 amino acids: CATSRIRGDNEKLFF. The CDR3 DNA sequence: TGTGCCACCAGCAGGATTAGGGGGGATAATGAAAAACTGTTTTTT.

V and J are TRBV4-1 and TRBJ2-5; 14 bases align to TRBD2. The length of the CDR3 is 16 residues. Looked up from germline, CDR1 is MGHRA and CDR2 is YSYEKL. Trimming removed 4 bases from V and 0 bases from J; junction bases left unmatched: 1. The CDR3 bases are TGCGCCAGCAGCCGGACTAGCGGGGGGTACCAAGAGACCCAGTACTTC. Translation: CASSRTSGGYQETQYF.

The chain links TRBV4-1 to TRBJ2-3; TRBD2 is a possible D gene (6 bases). Germline V gives CDR1 MGHRA, CDR2 YSYEKL. V lost 1 base and J lost 2, with 13 bases in between. CDR3 size: 16 residues. The CDR3 coding sequence is TGCGCCAGCAGCCAAGTACAAGGGAGGCCCACAGATACGCAGTATTTT. This sequence encodes CASSQVQGRPTDTQYF.

The gene calls are TRBV15 and TRBJ2-3; tentative D call: TRBD1 (6 bases). V gave up 3 bases and J gave up 3 bases, with 10 bases separating them. CDR3 size: 14 residues. Germline V gene lookup returns CDR1 LNHNV and CDR2 YYDKDF (reference sequence). The CDR3 reads CATSSRGNTDTQYF. CDR3 nucleotides: TGTGCCACCAGCAGCAGGGGTAATACAGATACGCAGTATTTT.

The rearrangement joins TRBV28 to TRBJ1-5; 9 bases match TRBD1. V dropped 5 bases and J dropped 9; count of bases not matched to a gene: 11. Germline V gene sequence: CDR1 MDHEN, CDR2 SYDVKM. CDR3 length equals 15 residues. The CDR3: CASSRTGPGQGPQHF. CDR3 bases: TGTGCCAGCAGTAGGACGGGGCCGGGACAGGGGCCCCAGCATTTT.

V is TRBV13 and J is TRBJ1-5, with D perhaps matching TRBD1 (6 bases). This CDR3 comprises 14 residues. With 0 bases removed from V and 7 bases from J, the gap between germline ends came to 10 bases. The germline V gene encodes CDR1 PRHDT and CDR2 FYEKMQ (reference sequence). The CDR3 region has the DNA TGTGCCAGCAGCTTAGGACAGGGAACCCAGCCCCAGCATTTT. The encoded protein is CASSLGQGTQPQHF.

The gene calls are TRBV11-2 and TRBJ2-7; D possibly corresponds to TRBD2 (6 bases). Germline V gene data show CDR1 as SGHAT and CDR2 as FQNNGV. The CDR3 length is 15 residues. The V gene lost 5 bases and the J gene lost 0 bases, with 14 bases spanning the gap. CDR3 loop: CASSPSERVSYEQYF. The CDR3 DNA sequence: TGTGCCAGCAGCCCCTCCGAGCGGGTCTCCTACGAGCAGTACTTC.

The rearrangement uses TRBV2 and TRBJ2-3, with D possibly being TRBD1 (5 bases). V was clipped by 9 bases and J by 3 bases, with 10 bases between them. The CDR3 loop spans 12 amino acids. Per germline, CDR1 SNHLY and CDR2 FYNNEI. In nucleotides, the CDR3 is TGTGCCAGGACCCAGGGAACAGATACGCAGTATTTT. This encodes CARTQGTDTQYF.

V is TRBV11-3 and J is TRBJ2-7, with D uncertain. Trimming took off 1 base at V and 3 bases at J, with 13 bases between the two ends. CDR3 length: 15 amino acids. Per the germline V gene, CDR1 is SGHNT and CDR2 is YENEEA. CDR3 sequence (DNA): TGTGCCAGCAGCTTAGCCTCGGGCATAAGCTACGAGCAGTACTTC. Translated, it gives CASSLASGISYEQYF.

The CDR3 is CASSQESFLVGEAGANVLTF. As DNA, the CDR3 is TGTGCCAGCAGCCAAGAATCATTCTTGGTAGGGGAGGCTGGGGCCAACGTCCTGACTTTC. The V gene is TRBV4-2, the J gene TRBJ2-6; D possibly corresponds to TRBD2 (6 bases). The V gene lost 0 bases and the J gene lost 2 bases, with 20 bases spanning the gap. CDR3 size: 20 residues. Germline CDR1 LGHNA, CDR2 YNFKEQ.

V gene TRBV27 combines with J gene TRBJ2-1; TRBD2 aligns across 7 bases. V was clipped by 4 bases and J by 5 bases; unmatched bases: 5. Germline V gene sequence: CDR1 MNHEY, CDR2 SMNVEV (reference sequence). The CDR3 extends over 14 amino acids. The CDR3 sequence is CASSSSGLDNEQFF. The CDR3 nucleotides are TGTGCCAGCAGTTCGTCAGGACTAGACAATGAGCAGTTCTTC.

CDR3 bases: TGTGCCAGCAGTTACTCGCAGCCTGAAGAGACCCAGTACTTC. Protein: CASSYSQPEETQYF. The V and J genes are TRBV6-5 and TRBJ2-5, with D hard to call. The length of the CDR3 is 14 residues. Germline V gene lookup returns CDR1 MNHEY and CDR2 SVGAGI. Deletions cut 0 bases from V and 3 bases from J, with 8 bases between.